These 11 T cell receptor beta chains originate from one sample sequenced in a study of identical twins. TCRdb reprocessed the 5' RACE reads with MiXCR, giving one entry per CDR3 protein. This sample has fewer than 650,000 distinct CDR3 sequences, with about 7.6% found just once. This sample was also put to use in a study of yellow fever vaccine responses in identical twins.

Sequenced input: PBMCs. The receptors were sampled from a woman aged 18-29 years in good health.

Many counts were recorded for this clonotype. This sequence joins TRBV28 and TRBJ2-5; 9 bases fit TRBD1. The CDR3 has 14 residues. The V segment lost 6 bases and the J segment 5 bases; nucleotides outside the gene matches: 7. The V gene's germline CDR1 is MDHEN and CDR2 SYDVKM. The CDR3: CASSDTGGRETQYF. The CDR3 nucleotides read TGTGCCAGCAGCGATACAGGGGGCCGGGAGACCCAGTACTTC.

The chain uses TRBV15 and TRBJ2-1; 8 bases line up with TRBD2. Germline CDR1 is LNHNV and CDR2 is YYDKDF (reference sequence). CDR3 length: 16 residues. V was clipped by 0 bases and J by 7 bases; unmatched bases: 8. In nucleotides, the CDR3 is TGTGCCACCAGCAGAGATGCGGGGGGCGCGGAGAATGAGCAGTTCTTC. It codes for CATSRDAGGAENEQFF.

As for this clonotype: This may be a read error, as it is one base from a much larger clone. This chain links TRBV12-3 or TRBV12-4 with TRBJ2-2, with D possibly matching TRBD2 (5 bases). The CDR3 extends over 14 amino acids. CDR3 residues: CVSSFWEIGGELFF. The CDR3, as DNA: TGTGTCAGCAGTTTTTGGGAGATCGGCGGGGAGCTGTTTTTT.

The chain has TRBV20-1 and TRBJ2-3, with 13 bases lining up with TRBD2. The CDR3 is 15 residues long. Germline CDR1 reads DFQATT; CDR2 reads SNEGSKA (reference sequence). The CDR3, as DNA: TGCAGAGGACTAGCGGGAGATCCGAACACAGATACGCAGTATTTT. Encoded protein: CRGLAGDPNTDTQYF.

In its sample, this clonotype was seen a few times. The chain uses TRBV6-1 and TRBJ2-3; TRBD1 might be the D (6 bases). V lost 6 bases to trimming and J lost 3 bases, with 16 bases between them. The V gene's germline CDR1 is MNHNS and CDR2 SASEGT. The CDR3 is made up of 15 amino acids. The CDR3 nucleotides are TGTGCCAGCAGAACCGACAGGTGGATGACAGATACGCAGTATTTT. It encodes CASRTDRWMTDTQYF.

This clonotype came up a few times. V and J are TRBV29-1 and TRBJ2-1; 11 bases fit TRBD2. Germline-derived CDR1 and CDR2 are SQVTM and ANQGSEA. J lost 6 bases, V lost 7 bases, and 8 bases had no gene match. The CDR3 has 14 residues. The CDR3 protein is CSGRLAGSANEQFF. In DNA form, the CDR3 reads TGCAGCGGGAGACTAGCGGGATCGGCCAATGAGCAGTTCTTC.

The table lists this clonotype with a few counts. The CDR3 loop is CASSTVGGRGGSEQFF. The CDR3 nucleotides are TGTGCCAGCAGCACGGTCGGCGGGAGAGGGGGCAGTGAGCAGTTCTTC. This sequence joins TRBV11-3 and TRBJ2-1; TRBD1 or TRBD2 may be the D gene (7 bases each). The germline gives CDR1 SGHNT, CDR2 YENEEA. The CDR3 extends over 16 amino acids. V was trimmed by 5 bases and J by 9 bases, leaving 23 bases between them.

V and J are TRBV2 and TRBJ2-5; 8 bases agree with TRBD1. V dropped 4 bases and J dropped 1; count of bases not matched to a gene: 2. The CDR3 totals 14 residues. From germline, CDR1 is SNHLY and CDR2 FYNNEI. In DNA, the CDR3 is TGTGCCAGCAGTGTGGACAGGGTCCAAGAGACCCAGTACTTC. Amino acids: CASSVDRVQETQYF.

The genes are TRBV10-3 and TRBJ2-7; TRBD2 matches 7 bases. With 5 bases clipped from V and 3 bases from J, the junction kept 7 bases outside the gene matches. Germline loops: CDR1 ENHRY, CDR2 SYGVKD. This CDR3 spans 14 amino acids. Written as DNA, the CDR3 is TGTGCCATCAGTTTTATTAGGACTAGCTACGAGCAGTACTTC. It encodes CAISFIRTSYEQYF.

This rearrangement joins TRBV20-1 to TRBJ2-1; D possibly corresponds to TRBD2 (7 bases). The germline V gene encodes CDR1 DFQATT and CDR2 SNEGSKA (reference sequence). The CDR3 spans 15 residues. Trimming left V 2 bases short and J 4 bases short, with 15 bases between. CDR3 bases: TGCAGTGCTAGACGGGGGGCTGGGGGTTACAATGAGCAGTTCTTC. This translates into CSARRGAGGYNEQFF.

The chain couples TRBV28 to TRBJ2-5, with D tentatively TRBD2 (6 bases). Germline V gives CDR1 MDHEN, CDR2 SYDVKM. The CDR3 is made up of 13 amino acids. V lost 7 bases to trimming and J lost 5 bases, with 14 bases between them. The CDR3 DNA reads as TGTGCCAGCATTGGGGGGAGATGGGAGACCCAGTACTTC. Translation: CASIGGRWETQYF.